This T cell receptor (beta chain) was recorded in a study of regulatory T cells in long-lasting Graves disease. Relying on iRepertoire HTBI primers and Arm-PCR of CDR3 regions, the team built TCR beta libraries. One entry per CDR3 protein, called by TCRdb with MiXCR from the multiplex PCR reads. The sample records about 530,000 distinct CDR3 sequences, around 15% being singletons. Documented time point: newly diagnosed GD, antithyroid drugs for less than 3 months. The TCR library was made from RNA that had been extracted from PBMCs in TRIzol. This CDR3 comprises 13 residues. CDR1 and CDR2 (germline): SGHAT, FQNNGV. V lost 5 bases and J 2 bases, leaving 6 bases between the germline ends. This clonotype was seen many times. This sample was shared with a second study, whose subject was T cells in Graves' hyperthyroidism and ophthalmopathy. As that study records: The majority of expanded thyroid clonotypes above 0.001 also appeared in blood.

V and J are TRBV11-2 and TRBJ2-2, with D hard to call. The sequence was obtained from a woman aged 35-60 years with Graves disease. The input for sequencing was peripheral blood mononuclear cells (PBMCs), taken at new diagnosis, from a patient treated with antithyroid drugs. This CDR3 reads CASSVVNTGELFF. CDR3 DNA: TGTGCCAGCAGCGTAGTAAACACCGGGGAGCTGTTTTTT.